The 23 T cell receptor beta chains given below trace back to one sample, sequenced in a study of OX40 agonist ivuxolimab in advanced cancers. Method: immunoSEQ multiplex PCR; TCRdb's copy keeps in-frame clones and lacks some. The sample lists 75,000 to 100,000 clones, around 90% occurring once. This specimen was CD4+ or CD8+ T cells sorted from blood, taken in a trial of the OX40 agonist ivuxolimab. These receptors all come from an adult with an advanced solid tumor such as melanoma, head and neck, liver or kidney cancer.

The chain links TRBV30 to TRBJ2-3, with TRBD1 as a possible D gene (8 bases). Germline V gene sequence: CDR1 GTSNPN, CDR2 SVGIG (reference sequence). V was clipped by 3 bases and J by 0 bases, with 19 bases between them. This CDR3 is 17 amino acids long. This CDR3 reads CAWSHRGGSRSTDTQYF. The CDR3 coding sequence is TGTGCCTGGAGCCACAGGGGGGGGAGCCGGAGCACAGATACGCAGTATTTT.

The chain is built from TRBV19 and TRBJ2-1; D perhaps matches TRBD1 (5 bases). V lost 3 bases, J lost 4 bases, and 13 bases lay in between. The germline V gene encodes CDR1 LNHDA and CDR2 SQIVND (reference sequence). This CDR3 has 15 amino acids. As DNA, the CDR3 is TGTGCCAGTAGTATTGGGGCGATGGGGTACAATGAGCAGTTCTTC. Encoded protein: CASSIGAMGYNEQFF.

This clone was seen only a few times. This rearrangement joins TRBV5-4 to TRBJ2-5, with D possibly TRBD2 on 6 matching bases. The germline V gene encodes CDR1 SGHNT and CDR2 YYREEE (reference sequence). Trimming pared 5 bases from V and 3 bases from J, leaving 11 bases between. This CDR3 is 13 amino acids long. The CDR3: CASRKPGEETQYF. DNA for the CDR3: TGTGCCAGCAGGAAGCCGGGAGAAGAGACCCAGTACTTC.

CDR3 sequence: CASRRASGVYNEQFF. CDR3 in DNA: TGTGCCAGCAGACGGGCTAGCGGGGTGTACAATGAGCAGTTCTTC. V gene TRBV27 combines with J gene TRBJ2-1; 9 bases are a match to TRBD2. Germline CDR1 MNHEY, CDR2 SMNVEV (reference sequence). The V gene end was trimmed by 6 bases and the J gene end by 4 bases; junction bases not matched to a gene: 7. This CDR3 is built from 15 residues.

This chain joins TRBV5-1 and TRBJ2-1; 13 bases are a match to TRBD2. Trimming cost V 4 bases and J 1 base; bases outside gene matches: 8. CDR3 size: 18 residues. Germline lookup yields CDR1 SGHRS and CDR2 YFSETQ. The CDR3: CASSLLAGGPGSYNEQFF. CDR3 nucleotides: TGCGCCAGCAGCCTACTAGCGGGAGGGCCAGGGTCCTACAATGAGCAGTTCTTC. The full variable domain, its missing parts supplied by reference TRBV5-1 and TRBJ2-1, is KAGVTQTPRYLIKTRGQQVTLSCSPISGHRSVSWYQQTPGQGLQFLFEYFSETQRNKGNFPGRFSGRQFSNSRSEMNVSTLELGDSALYLCASSLLAGGPGSYNEQFFGPGTRLTVL.

The gene calls are TRBV5-1 and TRBJ2-5; a possible D gene is TRBD2 (5 bases). The CDR3 sequence is 14 residues long. Between the trimmed V and J ends, which lost 0 bases and 0 bases, there was a span of 6 bases. Germline-derived CDR1 and CDR2 are SGHRS and YFSETQ. The CDR3 DNA follows: TGCGCCAGCAGCTTGGCGGGGAACCAAGAGACCCAGTACTTC. Its protein product is CASSLAGNQETQYF.

The chain carries TRBV5-4 and TRBJ1-5; TRBD1 matches 8 bases. V lost 4 bases, J lost 4 bases, and 1 base stayed unmatched. Germline V CDR1 and CDR2: SGHNT, YYREEE (reference sequence). This CDR3 is built from 13 residues. The CDR3 sequence is CASSRDRNQPQHF. The CDR3 DNA reads as TGTGCCAGCAGCCGGGACAGGAATCAGCCCCAGCATTTT.

This chain joins TRBV4-2 and TRBJ2-3; 10 positions agree with TRBD2. V lost 0 bases and J lost 5; bases outside the gene matches: 11. Germline V gene sequence: CDR1 LGHNA, CDR2 YNFKEQ. The CDR3 runs to 18 residues. The CDR3 DNA reads TGTGCCAGCAGCCAAGATAGTAGCGGGGGGACCTTCGGAGATACGCAGTATTTT. Its translation is CASSQDSSGGTFGDTQYF.

CDR3 loop: CASSSTVGSYNEQFF. The CDR3 coding sequence is TGTGCCAGCAGTTCGACAGTGGGCTCCTACAATGAGCAGTTCTTC. This rearrangement joins TRBV27 to TRBJ2-1; TRBD1 is a possible D gene (5 bases). Per the germline V gene, CDR1 is MNHEY and CDR2 is SMNVEV (reference sequence). Trimming stripped 4 bases from V and 0 bases from J, with 10 bases between. CDR3 length equals 15 residues.

This chain uses TRBV28 with TRBJ1-2, with TRBD1 matching 8 bases. Germline CDR1 reads MDHEN; CDR2 reads SYDVKM. The CDR3 is 14 amino acids. V lost 10 bases and J lost 8; bases outside the gene matches: 15. CDR3 in DNA: TGTGCCACCAACAGGGGGGGCGCTGGGTTCGGCTACACCTTC. Its protein is CATNRGGAGFGYTF.

This rearrangement joins TRBV2 to TRBJ1-5; TRBD1 agrees at 7 bases. Germline V gene sequence: CDR1 SNHLY, CDR2 FYNNEI. Trimming cost V 4 bases and J 1 base; bases outside gene matches: 4. The length of the CDR3 is 15 residues. CDR3 in DNA: TGTGCCAGCAGTGCTCAGGGGGGGAGCAATCAGCCCCAGCATTTT. Translation: CASSAQGGSNQPQHF. Complete variable domain (other parts from reference TRBV2 and TRBJ1-5): EPEVTQTPSHQVTQMGQEVILRCVPISNHLYFYWYRQILGQKVEFLVSFYNNEISEKSEIFDDQFSVERPDGSNFTLKIRSTKLEDSAMYFCASSAQGGSNQPQHFGDGTRLSIL.

V and J are TRBV6-1 and TRBJ2-7, with 8 bases that match TRBD2. This CDR3 is built from 15 residues. The germline V gene has CDR1 MNHNS and CDR2 SASEGT. With 2 bases clipped from V and 4 bases from J, the junction kept 7 bases outside the gene matches. The CDR3 protein is CASSEQSGGIYEQYF. The DNA for the CDR3 is TGTGCCAGCAGTGAACAGAGCGGGGGAATATACGAGCAGTACTTC.

For the CDR3, the DNA is TGTGCCAGCAGTTTGAAGGGACAGTGGAGCACTGAAGCTTTCTTT. Its translation is CASSLKGQWSTEAFF. This chain uses TRBV6-6 with TRBJ1-1; 7 positions match TRBD1. V dropped 4 bases and J dropped 4; count of bases not matched to a gene: 9. This CDR3 spans 15 amino acids. The V gene's germline CDR1 is MNHNY and CDR2 SVGAGI (reference sequence).

This chain uses TRBV5-1 with TRBJ1-1; tentative D call: TRBD1 (5 bases). The germline CDR1 and CDR2 sequences are SGHRS and YFSETQ. Trimming shortened V by 1 base and J by 3 bases, and 10 bases separated the two germline ends. The length of the CDR3 is 14 residues. CDR3 sequence reads: CASSLTGGDTEAFF. CDR3 coding DNA: TGCGCCAGCAGCTTGACAGGTGGTGACACTGAAGCTTTCTTT.

The chain is built from TRBV18 and TRBJ1-5; unclear D gene. In germline, CDR1 is KGHSH, CDR2 LQKENI. The length of the CDR3 is 15 residues. Trimming shortened V by 2 bases and J by 0 bases, and 8 bases separated the two germline ends. The CDR3 DNA follows: TGTGCCAGCTCACCAGGAGCAGGTAGCAATCAGCCCCAGCATTTT. The encoded protein is CASSPGAGSNQPQHF.

The chain is built from TRBV4-2 and TRBJ1-5, with 7 positions matching TRBD1. The V and J ends lost 0 bases and 5 bases, in that order; junction bases with no gene match: 7. CDR1 LGHNA and CDR2 YNFKEQ come from the germline V gene. The CDR3 runs to 16 residues. The chain's CDR3 is CASSQDTQGIDQPQHF. CDR3 DNA sequence: TGTGCCAGCAGCCAAGATACACAGGGGATTGATCAGCCCCAGCATTTT.

The chain joins TRBV2 to TRBJ1-4; TRBD1 might be the D (6 bases). V shed 8 bases and J shed 10 bases, with 20 bases lying between them. Germline loops: CDR1 SNHLY, CDR2 FYNNEI. The CDR3 consists of 14 residues. CDR3 nucleotides: TGTGCCAGCGCGTCCTCTGGGCAGGGGCTAAAACTGTTTTTT. Translating gives CASASSGQGLKLFF.

The gene calls are TRBV30 and TRBJ1-2; D uncertain. Germline V gene sequence: CDR1 GTSNPN, CDR2 SVGIG (reference sequence). The CDR3 spans 14 residues. V shed 2 bases and J shed 6 bases, with 16 bases lying between them. CDR3 sequence reads: CAWSPLLRGDGYTF. The CDR3 nucleotides read TGTGCCTGGAGTCCCTTGCTGCGCGGCGATGGCTACACCTTC. The whole variable domain, remainder taken from reference TRBV30 and TRBJ1-2, is SQTIHQWPATLVQPVGSPLSLECTVEGTSNPNLYWYRQAAGRGLQLLFYSVGIGQISSEVPQNLSASRPQDRQFILSSKKLLLSDSGFYLCAWSPLLRGDGYTFGSGTRLTVV.

J is TRBJ2-5 and V is TRBV6-4, with D maybe TRBD2 (5 bases). There are 15 residues in the CDR3. CDR1 is MRHNA and CDR2 is SNTAGT in the germline V gene. Trimming removed 4 bases at V and 5 bases at J, with 17 bases between. Here the CDR3 reads CASSVEAGQGETQYF. The CDR3 DNA sequence: TGTGCCAGCAGTGTTGAGGCGGGCCAAGGGGAGACCCAGTACTTC.

This chain joins TRBV7-6 and TRBJ2-5; D remains unclear. Germline loops: CDR1 SGHVS, CDR2 FNYEAQ. The ends were cut back, 3 bases at V and 7 bases at J, with 6 bases in the middle. The CDR3 length is 11 residues. CDR3 DNA sequence: TGTGCCAGCAGCTTTGGTGGGACCCAGTACTTC. It encodes CASSFGGTQYF.

About this clone: Other DNA sequences in this sample translate to the same CDR3. V and J are TRBV30 and TRBJ2-3; D unclear. V lost 4 bases and J lost 5, with 7 bases in between. This CDR3 has 11 residues. Germline CDR1 is GTSNPN and CDR2 is SVGIG (reference sequence). Here the CDR3 DNA reads TGTGCCTGGACCCTGGGAGATACGCAGTATTTT. Translating gives CAWTLGDTQYF. The full variable domain, in which reference TRBV30 and TRBJ2-3 provide the parts outside the CDR3, is SQTIHQWPATLVQPVGSPLSLECTVEGTSNPNLYWYRQAAGRGLQLLFYSVGIGQISSEVPQNLSASRPQDRQFILSSKKLLLSDSGFYLCAWTLGDTQYFGPGTRLTVL.

The chain combines TRBV19 with TRBJ1-1; TRBD1 aligns across 8 bases. CDR3 length: 14 residues. With 5 bases clipped from V and 1 base from J, the junction kept 3 bases outside the gene matches. Germline values: CDR1 LNHDA, CDR2 SQIVND (reference sequence). The DNA of the CDR3 is TGTGCCAGTAGTGGAGGACAGGGGAACACTGAAGCTTTCTTT. Residues: CASSGGQGNTEAFF.

This clone was recorded once. The rearrangement joins TRBV18 to TRBJ2-1; no clear D. Trimming pared 4 bases from V and 2 bases from J, leaving 6 bases between. CDR3 size: 13 residues. Germline CDR1 reads KGHSH; CDR2 reads LQKENI. CDR3 in DNA: TGTGCCAGCTCACTTGGGGCCTACAATGAGCAGTTCTTC. Its translation: CASSLGAYNEQFF.